Included here is one T cell receptor (beta chain) sequence, with context. Antigen: not known. The data derive from a study of cytomegalovirus exposure and HLA in healthy donors. PCR amplification relied on 60 Vbeta primers (plus 13 Jbeta primers). Assay: immunoSEQ multiplex PCR; the TCRdb copy retains only in-frame clones and omits some. Among around 150,000 clones listed, about 85% were seen once. The CDR3 extends over 16 amino acids. Looked up from germline, CDR1 is MGHRA and CDR2 is YSYEKL. The V segment lost 3 bases and the J segment 4 bases; nucleotides outside the gene matches: 5. General study results and limits: Most observed TCR sequences were rare, whereas some public TCRs were detected in many donors.

The sequenced sample consisted of PBMCs. The chain couples TRBV4-1 to TRBJ1-6; TRBD1 agrees at 8 bases. The clonotype was recovered from a human donor in good health. The CDR3 bases are TGCGCCAGCAGCCAGTACCGGGACAGGTATAATTCACCCCTCCACTTT. Translating it yields CASSQYRDRYNSPLHF.